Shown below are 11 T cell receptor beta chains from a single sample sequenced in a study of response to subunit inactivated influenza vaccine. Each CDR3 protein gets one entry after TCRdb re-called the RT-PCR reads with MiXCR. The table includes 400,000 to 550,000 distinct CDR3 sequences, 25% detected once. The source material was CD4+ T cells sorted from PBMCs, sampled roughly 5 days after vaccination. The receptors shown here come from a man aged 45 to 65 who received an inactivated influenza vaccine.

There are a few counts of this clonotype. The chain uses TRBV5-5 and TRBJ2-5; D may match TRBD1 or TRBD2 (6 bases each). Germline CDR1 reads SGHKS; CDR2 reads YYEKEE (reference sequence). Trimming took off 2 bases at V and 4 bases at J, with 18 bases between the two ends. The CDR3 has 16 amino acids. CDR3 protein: CASSLYGQRAVETQYF. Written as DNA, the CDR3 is TGTGCCAGCAGCTTATACGGACAGCGGGCGGTAGAGACCCAGTACTTC.

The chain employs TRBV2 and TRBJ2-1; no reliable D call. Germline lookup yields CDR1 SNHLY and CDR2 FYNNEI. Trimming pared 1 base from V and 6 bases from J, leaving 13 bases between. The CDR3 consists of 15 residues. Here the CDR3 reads CASSEEVAWGNEQFF. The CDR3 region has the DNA TGTGCCAGCAGTGAAGAGGTAGCTTGGGGCAATGAGCAGTTCTTC.

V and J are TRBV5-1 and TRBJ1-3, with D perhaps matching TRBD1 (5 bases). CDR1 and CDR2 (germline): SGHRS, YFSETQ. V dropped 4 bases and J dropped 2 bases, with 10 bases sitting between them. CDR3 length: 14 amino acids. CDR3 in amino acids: CASSLTGPGNTIYF. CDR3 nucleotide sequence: TGCGCCAGCAGCCTCACGGGACCTGGAAACACCATATATTTT.

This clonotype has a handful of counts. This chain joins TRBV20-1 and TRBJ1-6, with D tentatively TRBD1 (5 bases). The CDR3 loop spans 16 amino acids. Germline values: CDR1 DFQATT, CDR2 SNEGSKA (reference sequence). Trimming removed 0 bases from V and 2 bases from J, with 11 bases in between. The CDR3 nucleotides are TGCAGTGCTAGAGATCAGCAGGGAGCCTATAATTCACCCCTCCACTTT. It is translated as CSARDQQGAYNSPLHF.

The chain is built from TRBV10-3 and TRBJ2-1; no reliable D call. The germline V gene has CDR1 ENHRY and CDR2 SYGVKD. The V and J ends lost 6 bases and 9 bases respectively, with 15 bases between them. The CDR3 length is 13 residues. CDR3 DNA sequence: TGTGCCATCAGCCGCCCGCCGGGCGGTGAGCAGTTCTTC. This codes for CAISRPPGGEQFF.

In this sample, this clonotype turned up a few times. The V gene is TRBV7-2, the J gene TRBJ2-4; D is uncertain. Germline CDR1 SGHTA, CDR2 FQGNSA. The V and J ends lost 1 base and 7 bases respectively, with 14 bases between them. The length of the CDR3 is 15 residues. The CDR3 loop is CASSLVDVGANIQYF. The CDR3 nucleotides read TGTGCCAGCAGCTTAGTTGACGTGGGTGCGAACATTCAGTACTTC.

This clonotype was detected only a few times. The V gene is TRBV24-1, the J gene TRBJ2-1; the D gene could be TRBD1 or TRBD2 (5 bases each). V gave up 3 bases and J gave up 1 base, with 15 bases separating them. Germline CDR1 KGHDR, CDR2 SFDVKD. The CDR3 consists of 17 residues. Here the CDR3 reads CATSDTEGFGSYNEQFF. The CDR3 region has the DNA TGTGCCACCAGTGATACAGAGGGGTTCGGATCCTACAATGAGCAGTTCTTC.

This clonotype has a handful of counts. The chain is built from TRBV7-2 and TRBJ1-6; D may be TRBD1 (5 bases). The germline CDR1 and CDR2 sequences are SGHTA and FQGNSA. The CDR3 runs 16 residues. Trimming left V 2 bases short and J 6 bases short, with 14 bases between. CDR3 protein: CASSLNPGTVNSPLHF. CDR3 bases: TGTGCCAGCAGCTTAAACCCCGGGACGGTTAATTCACCCCTCCACTTT.

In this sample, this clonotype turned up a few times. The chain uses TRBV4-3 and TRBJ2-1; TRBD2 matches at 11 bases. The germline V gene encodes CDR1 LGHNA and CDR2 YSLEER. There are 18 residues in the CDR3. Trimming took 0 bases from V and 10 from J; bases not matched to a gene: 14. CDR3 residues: CASSQDAAASGGKGEQFF. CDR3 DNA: TGCGCCAGCAGCCAAGATGCTGCGGCTAGCGGGGGGAAAGGGGAGCAGTTCTTC.

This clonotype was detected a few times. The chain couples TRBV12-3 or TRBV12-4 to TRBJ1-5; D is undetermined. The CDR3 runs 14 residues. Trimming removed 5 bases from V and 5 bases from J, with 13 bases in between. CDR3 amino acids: CASSQPDRDQPQHF. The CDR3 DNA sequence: TGTGCCAGCAGTCAACCAGATCGGGATCAGCCCCAGCATTTT.

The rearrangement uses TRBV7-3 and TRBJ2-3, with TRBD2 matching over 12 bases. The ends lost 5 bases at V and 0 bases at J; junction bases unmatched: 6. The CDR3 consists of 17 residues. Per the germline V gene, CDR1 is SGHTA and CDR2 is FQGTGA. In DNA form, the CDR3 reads TGTGCCAGCAGCCCGGGGACTAGCGGGCCTAGCACAGATACGCAGTATTTT. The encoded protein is CASSPGTSGPSTDTQYF.